The 10 T cell receptor beta chains reported below all come from one sample, sequenced in a study of cytomegalovirus exposure and HLA in healthy donors. Primers included in the PCR were 60 Vbeta and 13 Jbeta primers. Sequencing used immunoSEQ multiplex PCR; TCRdb keeps in-frame clones, though not all of them. The sample carries about 150,000 clones, 75% to 85% recorded once. Sequencing used PBMCs. These receptors were taken from a middle-aged man in good health and CMV-seropositive.

V usage is TRBV6-6 and J usage is TRBJ1-3; 7 bases are shared with TRBD1. The length of the CDR3 is 13 residues. Germline V gene lookup returns CDR1 MNHNY and CDR2 SVGAGI (reference sequence). The trim removed 10 bases at V and 4 bases at J, leaving 7 bases unmatched. The DNA of the CDR3 is TGTGCCACTTCCACAGGGGCAGGAAACACCATATATTTT. This codes for CATSTGAGNTIYF.

This clone was seen only a few times. The rearrangement uses TRBV27 and TRBJ1-2; 9 nucleotides agree with TRBD1. Per the germline V gene, CDR1 is MNHEY and CDR2 is SMNVEV (reference sequence). The V and J ends lost 4 bases and 3 bases, in that order; junction bases with no gene match: 6. The CDR3 has 15 residues. CDR3: CASSSPGTGYYGYTF. Here the CDR3 DNA reads TGTGCCAGCAGTTCACCCGGGACAGGGTACTATGGCTACACCTTC.

The chain has TRBV4-1 and TRBJ2-5, with D possibly matching TRBD1 (7 bases). With the DNA end fitting TRBJ2-7 better, the J assignment may be wrong. The CDR3 runs to 15 residues. Germline CDR1 and CDR2: MGHRA and YSYEKL. This CDR3 reads CASSGPGRGAYEQYF. In DNA, the CDR3 is TGCGCCAGCAGCGGTCCGGGCAGGGGGGCCTACGAGCAGTACTTC.

V gene TRBV28 combines with J gene TRBJ2-7; 12 positions match TRBD2. V lost 2 bases to trimming and J lost 7 bases; unmatched junction nucleotides: 6. The length of the CDR3 is 15 residues. From germline, CDR1 is MDHEN and CDR2 SYDVKM. CDR3 DNA sequence: TGTGCCAGCAGTTTAGAACTAGCGGGAGGCCGGGAGCAGTACTTC. It codes for CASSLELAGGREQYF.

The rearrangement uses TRBV10-1 and TRBJ2-1, with D possibly matching TRBD2 (6 bases). The CDR3 is made up of 15 amino acids. V was clipped by 5 bases and J by 0 bases, with 11 bases between them. CDR1 and CDR2 from the germline V gene are WNHNN and SYGVQD (reference sequence). In nucleotides, the CDR3 is TGCGCCAGCAGTAGGGACTCCCGCTCCTACAATGAGCAGTTCTTC. Protein product: CASSRDSRSYNEQFF.

Worth noting for this clone: A read error may produce the germline difference seen at one junction end. V and J are TRBV19 and TRBJ2-7; D ambiguous. This CDR3 has 13 residues. Germline V lookup: CDR1 LNHDA, CDR2 SQIVND (reference sequence). CDR3 sequence reads: CASSFQKRRPVDF. CDR3 bases: TGTGCCAGTAGTTTCCAGAAGAGGCGCCCCGTGGACTTC. Based on the CDR3 plus reference TRBV19 and TRBJ2-7, the full variable domain is DGGITQSPKYLFRKEGQNVTLSCEQNLNHDAMYWYRQDPGQGLRLIYYSQIVNDFQKGDIAEGYSVSREKKESFPLTVTSAQKNPTAFYLCASSFQKRRPVDFGPGTRLTVT.

V usage is TRBV30 and J usage is TRBJ2-7, with 16 bases aligning to TRBD2. The V gene end was trimmed by 3 bases and the J gene end by 9 bases; junction bases not matched to a gene: 5. CDR3 length: 14 residues. CDR1 and CDR2 (germline): GTSNPN, SVGIG (reference sequence). The CDR3 DNA reads as TGTGCCTGGAGCCCGGGACTAGCGGGAGGGCGGCAGTACTTC. Its protein is CAWSPGLAGGRQYF. The entire variable domain, with the rest obtained from reference TRBV30 and TRBJ2-7, is as follows: SQTIHQWPATLVQPVGSPLSLECTVEGTSNPNLYWYRQAAGRGLQLLFYSVGIGQISSEVPQNLSASRPQDRQFILSSKKLLLSDSGFYLCAWSPGLAGGRQYFGPGTRLTVT.

This chain connects TRBV2 to TRBJ2-3; possibly TRBD2 for D (5 bases). The CDR3 sequence is 13 residues long. Between the trimmed V and J ends, which lost 9 bases and 1 base, there was a span of 11 bases. Germline V gives CDR1 SNHLY, CDR2 FYNNEI. The CDR3 reads CASGGVGTDTQYF. In nucleotides, the CDR3 is TGTGCCAGTGGAGGAGTGGGCACAGATACGCAGTATTTT. Using reference TRBV2 and TRBJ2-3 for the parts outside the CDR3, the full variable domain is EPEVTQTPSHQVTQMGQEVILRCVPISNHLYFYWYRQILGQKVEFLVSFYNNEISEKSEIFDDQFSVERPDGSNFTLKIRSTKLEDSAMYFCASGGVGTDTQYFGPGTRLTVL.

This clone was counted once. V is TRBV29-1 and J is TRBJ2-7, with TRBD2 identical over 12 bases. V trimming: 2 bases; J trimming: 2 bases; junction bases outside the gene matches: 1. Germline V lookup: CDR1 SQVTM, CDR2 ANQGSEA. This CDR3 contains 14 residues. The CDR3, as DNA: TGCAGCGTTGAACGACTAGCGGGGGCCTACGAGCAGTACTTC. The encoded protein is CSVERLAGAYEQYF.

CDR3 sequence (DNA): TGTGCCAGCAGCTTAGAATCGGACACTGAAGCTTTCTTT. Translated: CASSLESDTEAFF. V and J are TRBV11-1 and TRBJ1-1; D ambiguous. CDR1 and CDR2 from the germline V gene are SGHAT and FQDESV (reference sequence). The CDR3 covers 13 residues. V lost 1 base and J 3 bases, leaving 6 bases between the germline ends.